This T cell receptor (beta chain) originates from a study of blood T cells in healthy people across ages. As for the study in general: Roughly one uniquely barcoded beta molecule per two T cells was captured. Overall study findings and caveats: Lack of knowledge of donor CMV status possibly confounded expanded clonotype changes.

Germline CDR1 is MNHNY and CDR2 is SVGAGI (reference sequence). Trimming took 2 bases from V and 1 from J, leaving 8 bases between them. The CDR3 is 14 amino acids. Using a J-beta primer mix together with a sample-barcoded 5' primer, a second PCR was run for roughly 7 to 11 cycles. One entry per CDR3 protein results from TCRdb running MiXCR on the 5' RACE reads. The sample shows approximately 790,000 distinct CDR3 sequences, around 68% of them seen only once. Total RNA extraction produced at least 5 micrograms (per sample) for the study. With respect to this clonotype: Its antigen remains unknown.

The source material was blood. The chain couples TRBV6-6 to TRBJ1-1; D call uncertain. This receptor was identified in a man aged 25 to 40 in good health. CDR3 in amino acids: CASSYGVTNTEAFF. CDR3 DNA: TGTGCCAGCAGTTACGGGGTTACGAACACTGAAGCTTTCTTT.